This T cell receptor (beta chain) was sequenced during a study of cytomegalovirus exposure and HLA in healthy donors. Across the whole study: Inside one of the first data releases sat about 85 million unique TCRs taken from HLA-typed donors. Study-wide results and caveats: The classifier reportedly diagnosed cytomegalovirus status with high sensitivity and specificity.

On this clone itself: What it binds is not known.

Samples came from healthy bone marrow donors. Germline V gene sequence: CDR1 SEHNR, CDR2 FQNEAQ (reference sequence). The CDR3 totals 17 residues. Trimming at V came to 5 bases and at J to 1 base, leaving 12 bases not matched to a gene. The PCR made use of 60 Vbeta and 13 Jbeta primers. TCRdb's copy holds only in-frame clones and misses some; the assay was immunoSEQ multiplex PCR. The table has about 180,000 clones, roughly 81% seen once. The chain links TRBV7-9 to TRBJ1-2, with TRBD1 matching 8 bases. The sample consisted of PBMCs. The TCR sequence derives from a girl aged 10 to 17 in good health and CMV-seropositive. The CDR3 bases are TGTGCCAGCAGCCAGGGAAGCGACAGGGGACATAACTATGGCTACACCTTC. Its translation: CASSQGSDRGHNYGYTF.